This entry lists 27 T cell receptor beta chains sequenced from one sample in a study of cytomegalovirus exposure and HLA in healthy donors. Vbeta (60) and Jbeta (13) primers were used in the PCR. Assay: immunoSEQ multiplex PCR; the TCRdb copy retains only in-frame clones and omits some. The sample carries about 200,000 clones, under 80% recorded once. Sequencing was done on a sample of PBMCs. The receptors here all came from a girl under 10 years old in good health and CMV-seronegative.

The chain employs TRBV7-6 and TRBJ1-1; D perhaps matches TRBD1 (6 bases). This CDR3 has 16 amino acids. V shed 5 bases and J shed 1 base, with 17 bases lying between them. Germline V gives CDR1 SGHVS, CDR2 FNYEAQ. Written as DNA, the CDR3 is TGTGCCAGCAGCCTATTCGATGGGGGGGCGAACACTGAAGCTTTCTTT. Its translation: CASSLFDGGANTEAFF.

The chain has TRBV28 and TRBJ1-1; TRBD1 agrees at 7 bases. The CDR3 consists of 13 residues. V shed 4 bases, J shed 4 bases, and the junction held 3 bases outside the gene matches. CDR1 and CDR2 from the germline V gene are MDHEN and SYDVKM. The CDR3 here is CASSSPGGTEAFF. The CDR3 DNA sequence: TGTGCCAGCAGTTCCCCAGGGGGCACTGAAGCTTTCTTT.

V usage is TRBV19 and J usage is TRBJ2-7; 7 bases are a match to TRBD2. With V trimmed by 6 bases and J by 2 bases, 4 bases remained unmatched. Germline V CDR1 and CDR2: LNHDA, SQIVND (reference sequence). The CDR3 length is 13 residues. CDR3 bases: TGTGCCAGTAGCCTTAGCGGGCCCTACGAGCAGTACTTC. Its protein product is CASSLSGPYEQYF.

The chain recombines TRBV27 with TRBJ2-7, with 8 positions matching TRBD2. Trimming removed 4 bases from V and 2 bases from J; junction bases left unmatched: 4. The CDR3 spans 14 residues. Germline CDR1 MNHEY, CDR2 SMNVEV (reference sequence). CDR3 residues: CASSWGAGAYEQYF. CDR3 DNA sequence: TGTGCCAGCAGTTGGGGAGCGGGGGCCTACGAGCAGTACTTC.

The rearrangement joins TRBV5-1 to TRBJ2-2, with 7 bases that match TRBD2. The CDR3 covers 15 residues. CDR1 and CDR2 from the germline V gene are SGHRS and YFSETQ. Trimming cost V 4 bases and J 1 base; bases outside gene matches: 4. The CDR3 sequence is CASSRGGLNTGELFF. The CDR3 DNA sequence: TGCGCCAGCAGCCGCGGGGGACTGAACACCGGGGAGCTGTTTTTT.

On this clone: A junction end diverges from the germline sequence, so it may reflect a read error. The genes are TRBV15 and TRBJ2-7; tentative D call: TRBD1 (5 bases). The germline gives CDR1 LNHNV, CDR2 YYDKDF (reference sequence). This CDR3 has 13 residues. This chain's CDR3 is CATSGEQGYEQYF. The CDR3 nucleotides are TGTGCCACCAGCGGAGAGCAGGGTTACGAGCAGTACTTC.

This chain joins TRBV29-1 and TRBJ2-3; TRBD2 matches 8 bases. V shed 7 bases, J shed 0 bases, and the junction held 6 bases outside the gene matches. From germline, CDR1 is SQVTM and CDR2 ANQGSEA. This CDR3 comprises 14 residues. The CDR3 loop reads CSADSGTSTDTQYF. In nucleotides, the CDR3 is TGCAGCGCAGATAGCGGGACTAGCACAGATACGCAGTATTTT.

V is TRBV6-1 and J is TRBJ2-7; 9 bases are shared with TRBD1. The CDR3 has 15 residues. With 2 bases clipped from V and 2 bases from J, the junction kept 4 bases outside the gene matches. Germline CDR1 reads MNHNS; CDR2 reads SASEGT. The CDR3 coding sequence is TGTGCCAGCAGTGAACCCGGGACAGGGACCTACGAGCAGTACTTC. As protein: CASSEPGTGTYEQYF.

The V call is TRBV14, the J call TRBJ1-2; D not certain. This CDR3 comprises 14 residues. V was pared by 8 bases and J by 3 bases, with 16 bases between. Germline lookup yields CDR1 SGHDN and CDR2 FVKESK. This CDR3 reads CASSRGRADYGYTF. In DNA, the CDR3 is TGTGCCAGCTCGCGGGGAAGGGCCGACTATGGCTACACCTTC.

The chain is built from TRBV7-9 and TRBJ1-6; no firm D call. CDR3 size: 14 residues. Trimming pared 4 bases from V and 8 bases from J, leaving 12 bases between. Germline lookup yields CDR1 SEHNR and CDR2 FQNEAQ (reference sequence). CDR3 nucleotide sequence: TGTGCCAGCAGCTCGGACTGGGTCCATTCACCCCTCCACTTT. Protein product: CASSSDWVHSPLHF.

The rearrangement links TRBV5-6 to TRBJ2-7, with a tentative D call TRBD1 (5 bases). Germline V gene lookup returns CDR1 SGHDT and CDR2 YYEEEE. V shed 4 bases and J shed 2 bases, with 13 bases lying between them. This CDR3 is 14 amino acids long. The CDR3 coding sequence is TGTGCCAGCAGCCCCGCCGACAGTACCTACGAGCAGTACTTC. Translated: CASSPADSTYEQYF.

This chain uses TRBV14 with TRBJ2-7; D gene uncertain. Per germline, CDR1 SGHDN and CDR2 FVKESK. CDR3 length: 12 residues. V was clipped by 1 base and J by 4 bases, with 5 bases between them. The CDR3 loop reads CASSQVDYEQYF. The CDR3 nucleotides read TGTGCCAGCAGCCAAGTAGATTACGAGCAGTACTTC. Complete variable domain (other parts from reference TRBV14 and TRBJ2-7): EAGVTQFPSHSVIEKGQTVTLRCDPISGHDNLYWYRRVMGKEIKFLLHFVKESKQDESGMPNNRFLAERTGGTYSTLKVQPAELEDSGVYFCASSQVDYEQYFGPGTRLTVT.

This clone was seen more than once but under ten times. CDR3 coding DNA: TGTGCCAGCAGCGCCCGGACTTATAACACCGGGGAGCTGTTTTTT. As protein: CASSARTYNTGELFF. The chain carries TRBV9 and TRBJ2-2; possibly TRBD2 for D (5 bases). Germline loops: CDR1 SGDLS, CDR2 YYNGEE. This CDR3 is built from 15 residues. Trimming removed 3 bases at V and 2 bases at J, with 11 bases between.

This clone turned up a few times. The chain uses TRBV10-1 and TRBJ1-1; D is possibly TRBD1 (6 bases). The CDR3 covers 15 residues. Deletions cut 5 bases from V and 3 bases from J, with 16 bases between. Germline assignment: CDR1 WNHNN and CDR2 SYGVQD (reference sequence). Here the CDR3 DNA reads TGCGCCAGCAGTCCTAGTACAGGGTTCGACACTGAAGCTTTCTTT. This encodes CASSPSTGFDTEAFF.

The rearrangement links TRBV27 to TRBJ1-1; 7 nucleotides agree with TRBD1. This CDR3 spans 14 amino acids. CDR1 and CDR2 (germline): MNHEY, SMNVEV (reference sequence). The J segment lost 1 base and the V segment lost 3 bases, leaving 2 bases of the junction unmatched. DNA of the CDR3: TGTGCCAGCAGTTTGGGGACAGCGAACACTGAAGCTTTCTTT. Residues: CASSLGTANTEAFF.

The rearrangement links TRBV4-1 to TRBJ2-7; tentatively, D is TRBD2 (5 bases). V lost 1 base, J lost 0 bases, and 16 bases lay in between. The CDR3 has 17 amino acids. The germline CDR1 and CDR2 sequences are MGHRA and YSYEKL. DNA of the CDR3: TGCGCCAGCAGCCAAGGGGCTAGGCGGGCCAGCTCCTACGAGCAGTACTTC. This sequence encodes CASSQGARRASSYEQYF.

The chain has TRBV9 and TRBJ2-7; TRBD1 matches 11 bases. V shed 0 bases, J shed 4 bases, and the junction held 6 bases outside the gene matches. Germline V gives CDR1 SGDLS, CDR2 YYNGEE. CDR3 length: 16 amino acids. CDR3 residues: CASSVGPGQGVYEQYF. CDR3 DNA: TGTGCCAGCAGCGTAGGCCCGGGACAGGGGGTATACGAGCAGTACTTC.

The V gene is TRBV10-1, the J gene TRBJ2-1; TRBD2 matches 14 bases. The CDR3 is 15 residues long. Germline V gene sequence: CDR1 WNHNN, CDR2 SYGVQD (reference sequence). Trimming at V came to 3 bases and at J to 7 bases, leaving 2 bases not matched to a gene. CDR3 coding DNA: TGCGCCAGCAGTGATGGGACTAGCGGGGGTAATGAGCAGTTCTTC. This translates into CASSDGTSGGNEQFF.

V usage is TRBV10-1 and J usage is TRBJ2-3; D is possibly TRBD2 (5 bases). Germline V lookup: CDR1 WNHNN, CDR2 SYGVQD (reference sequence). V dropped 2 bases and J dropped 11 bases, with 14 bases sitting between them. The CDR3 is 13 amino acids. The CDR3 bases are TGCGCCAGCAGTGAGGGGAGTTCCGCTAAGCAGTATTTT. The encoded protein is CASSEGSSAKQYF.

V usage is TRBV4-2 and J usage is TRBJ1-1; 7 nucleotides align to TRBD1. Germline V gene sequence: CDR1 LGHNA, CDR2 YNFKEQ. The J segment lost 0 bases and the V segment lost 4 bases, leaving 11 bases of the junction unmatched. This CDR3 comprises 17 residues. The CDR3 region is CASSPRGGGTVNTEAFF. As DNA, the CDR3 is TGTGCCAGCAGCCCGAGAGGAGGGGGCACGGTGAACACTGAAGCTTTCTTT.

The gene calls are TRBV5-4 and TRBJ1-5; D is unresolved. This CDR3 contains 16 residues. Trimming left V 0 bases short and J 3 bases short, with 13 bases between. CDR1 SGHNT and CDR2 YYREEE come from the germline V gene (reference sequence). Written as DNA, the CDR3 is TGTGCCAGCAGCTTGGCCTACCCCAGGTTCAATCAGCCCCAGCATTTT. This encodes CASSLAYPRFNQPQHF.

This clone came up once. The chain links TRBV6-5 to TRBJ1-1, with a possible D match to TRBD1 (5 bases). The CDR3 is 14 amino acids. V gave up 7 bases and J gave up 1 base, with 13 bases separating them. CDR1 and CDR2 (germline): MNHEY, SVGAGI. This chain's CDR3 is CASKDRTSNTEAFF. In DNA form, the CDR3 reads TGTGCCAGCAAAGACAGAACCTCGAACACTGAAGCTTTCTTT.

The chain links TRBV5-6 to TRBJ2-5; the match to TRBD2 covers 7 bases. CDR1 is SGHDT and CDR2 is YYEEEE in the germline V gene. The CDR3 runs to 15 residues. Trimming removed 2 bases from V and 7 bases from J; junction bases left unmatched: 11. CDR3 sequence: CASSLYQRGLGTQYF. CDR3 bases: TGTGCCAGCAGCTTATACCAGCGGGGCCTGGGGACCCAGTACTTC.

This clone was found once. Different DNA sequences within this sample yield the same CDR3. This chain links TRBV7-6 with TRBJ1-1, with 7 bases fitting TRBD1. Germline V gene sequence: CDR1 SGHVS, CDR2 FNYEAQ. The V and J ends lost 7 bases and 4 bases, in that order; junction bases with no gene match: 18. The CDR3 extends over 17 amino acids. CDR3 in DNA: TGTGCCAGCAACTTGGGACAGACAGGGCGCAGGTCCACTGAAGCTTTCTTT. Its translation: CASNLGQTGRRSTEAFF.

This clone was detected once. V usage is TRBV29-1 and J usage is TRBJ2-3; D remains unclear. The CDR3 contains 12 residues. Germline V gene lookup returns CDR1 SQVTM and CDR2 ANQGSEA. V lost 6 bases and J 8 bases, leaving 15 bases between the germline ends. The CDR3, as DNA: TGCAGCGTCGCCCTTGCTAACCCTACGCAGTATTTT. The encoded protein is CSVALANPTQYF.

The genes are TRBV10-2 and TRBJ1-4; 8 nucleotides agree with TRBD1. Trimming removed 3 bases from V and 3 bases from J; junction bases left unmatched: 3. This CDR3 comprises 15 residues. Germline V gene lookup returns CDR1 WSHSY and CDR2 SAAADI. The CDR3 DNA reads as TGCGCCAGCAGTGACAGGGGGCTGCCTAATGAAAAACTGTTTTTT. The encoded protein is CASSDRGLPNEKLFF.

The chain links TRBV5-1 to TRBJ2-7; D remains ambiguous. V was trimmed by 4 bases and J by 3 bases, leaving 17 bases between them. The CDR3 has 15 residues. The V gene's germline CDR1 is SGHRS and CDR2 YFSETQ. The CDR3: CASSVGVMSNYEQYF. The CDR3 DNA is TGCGCCAGCAGCGTTGGAGTCATGTCAAACTACGAGCAGTACTTC.